This TCR beta chain was found in a study of beta chain features in type 1 diabetes. Germline CDR1 is SQVTM and CDR2 is ANQGSEA. The CDR3 is made up of 14 amino acids. With 7 bases removed from V and 5 bases from J, the gap between germline ends came to 20 bases. A few counts support this clone. Its specificity is not known. Every isolated RNA sample was fully reverse transcribed, so sequencing captured expressed TCRB transcripts. Using immunoSEQ multiplex PCR, the repertoire was profiled, and TCRdb retains in-frame clones only, with some absent. The data show 95,000 to 150,000 clones, about 16% seen once. Whole-study findings and limits: TCRB rearrangement may or may not be influenced by HLA type; here this remained unresolved. Cells that show high TCR expression could be over-represented by cDNA sequencing. Fewer insertions but more deletions were seen at VDJ junctions in type 1 diabetes patients. Among patients with Type 1 diabetes, TCRB CDR3s were moderately but significantly shorter in every one of the four CD4+ subsets.

The sequence was collected from a man aged 30-40 years with type 1 diabetes. The sample was central memory CD4+ T cells from blood. J is TRBJ1-1 and V is TRBV29-1; D may be TRBD1 (6 bases). Here the CDR3 reads CSASQGLGTTEAFF. Here the CDR3 DNA reads TGCAGCGCCTCACAGGGTTTGGGGACAACTGAAGCTTTCTTT.